Each of the 11 T cell receptor beta chains below was sequenced from the same sample in a study of T cell responses to AZD1222 COVID-19 vaccine. Libraries were prepared by immunoSEQ multiplex PCR; TCRdb keeps only in-frame clonotypes and omits some of them. The sample holds over 100,000 clones, about 88% seen once. Sample: peripheral blood, taken on day 0 of AZD1222 vaccination. These receptors all stem from an adult in good health.

The chain joins TRBV7-8 to TRBJ2-1; the D call may be TRBD1 or TRBD2 (5 bases each). Germline loops: CDR1 SGHVS, CDR2 FQNEAQ. V was shortened by 4 bases and J by 9 bases, with 19 bases between the two germline ends. The length of the CDR3 is 15 residues. The CDR3 protein is CASSSTGLQASEQFF. For the CDR3, the DNA is TGTGCCAGCAGCTCGACGGGGCTACAGGCAAGTGAGCAGTTCTTC.

This rearrangement joins TRBV6-5 to TRBJ1-1, with a tentative D call TRBD1 (5 bases). V was shortened by 9 bases and J by 4 bases, with 12 bases between the two germline ends. The CDR3 spans 12 residues. Germline V gene sequence: CDR1 MNHEY, CDR2 SVGAGI. CDR3 in amino acids: CASASGGTEAFF. The CDR3 DNA reads TGTGCCAGTGCTTCCGGGGGCACTGAAGCTTTCTTT.

Within the sample, this clone is large. The genes are TRBV19 and TRBJ2-7, with 7 bases matching TRBD2. Germline V gene data show CDR1 as LNHDA and CDR2 as SQIVND (reference sequence). With V trimmed by 3 bases and J by 3 bases, 8 bases remained unmatched. The CDR3 consists of 15 residues. CDR3 loop: CASSITSGDYYEQYF. CDR3 DNA: TGTGCCAGTAGTATCACTAGTGGGGACTACTACGAGCAGTACTTC.

The chain links TRBV11-1 to TRBJ2-5, with D unclear. Trimming took off 6 bases at V and 8 bases at J, with 16 bases between the two ends. CDR3 length equals 13 residues. Per germline, CDR1 SGHAT and CDR2 FQDESV (reference sequence). CDR3 nucleotide sequence: TGTGCCAGCAGGCTAAATTCTTGGGGTACCCAGTACTTC. Its translation is CASRLNSWGTQYF.

The chain employs TRBV27 and TRBJ2-7, with D possibly matching TRBD2 (7 bases). The CDR3 spans 13 residues. V dropped 4 bases and J dropped 7 bases, with 14 bases sitting between them. Germline V gives CDR1 MNHEY, CDR2 SMNVEV (reference sequence). CDR3 sequence reads: CASSSGGGREQYF. The CDR3 DNA reads as TGTGCCAGCAGTTCTGGGGGGGGCCGGGAGCAGTACTTC.

The chain couples TRBV30 to TRBJ2-1; no definite D call. The CDR3 consists of 11 residues. Germline values: CDR1 GTSNPN, CDR2 SVGIG (reference sequence). V lost 3 bases and J 9 bases, leaving 9 bases between the germline ends. CDR3 sequence reads: CAWSVSGEQFF. CDR3 nucleotides: TGTGCCTGGAGCGTTAGTGGTGAGCAGTTCTTC.

The chain recombines TRBV6-6 with TRBJ1-3; D gene unclear. Per the germline V gene, CDR1 is MNHNY and CDR2 is SVGAGI (reference sequence). The germline V and J ends were trimmed by 5 bases and 2 bases, with 4 bases remaining between them. The CDR3 loop spans 12 amino acids. The CDR3 loop is CASSATGNTIYF. For the CDR3, the DNA is TGTGCCAGCAGTGCCACTGGAAACACCATATATTTT.

The chain recombines TRBV5-1 with TRBJ2-7; D remains ambiguous. Per germline, CDR1 SGHRS and CDR2 YFSETQ. CDR3 length: 12 residues. The V end was cut by 3 bases, the J end by 5 bases, with 9 bases between. CDR3 amino acids: CASSSRSDEQYF. In nucleotides, the CDR3 is TGCGCCAGCAGCTCACGCTCGGACGAGCAGTACTTC.

J is TRBJ2-5 and V is TRBV10-1; 7 bases fit TRBD1. The CDR3 consists of 16 residues. CDR1 and CDR2 (germline): WNHNN, SYGVQD (reference sequence). With 2 bases clipped from V and 5 bases from J, the junction kept 11 bases outside the gene matches. The CDR3 bases are TGCGCCAGCAGTGAGAGATCCTTAAGGGGGCGGGAGACCCAGTACTTC. Its protein is CASSERSLRGRETQYF.

J is TRBJ2-1 and V is TRBV24-1, with D perhaps matching TRBD1 or TRBD2 (5 bases each). The CDR3 loop spans 18 amino acids. The V and J ends lost 3 bases and 0 bases respectively, with 17 bases between them. Germline CDR1 KGHDR, CDR2 SFDVKD. The CDR3 reads CATSDASGTASSYNEQFF. Written as DNA, the CDR3 is TGTGCCACCAGTGATGCCTCCGGGACGGCGAGCTCCTACAATGAGCAGTTCTTC.

This clone was seen only once. The rearrangement joins TRBV11-2 to TRBJ2-5; D ambiguous. This CDR3 has 16 residues. CDR1 is SGHAT, CDR2 FQNNGV, per germline. The V end was cut by 0 bases, the J end by 1 base, with 12 bases between. The DNA of the CDR3 is TGTGCCAGCAGCTTAGATTGGGGTACGGGCCAAGAGACCCAGTACTTC. It codes for CASSLDWGTGQETQYF.